This T cell receptor beta chain was recovered during a study of blood T cells in healthy people across ages. V was pared by 3 bases and J by 2 bases, with 8 bases of the junction left unmatched. From germline, CDR1 is SGHTA and CDR2 FQGNSA. The CDR3 consists of 16 residues. This clonotype appeared a few times. PCR was performed a second time for about 6 to 12 cycles using a sample-barcoded 5' primer and a J-beta primer mix. One entry per CDR3 protein, called by TCRdb with MiXCR from the 5' RACE reads. The sample lists around 1,800,000 distinct CDR3 sequences, around 40% occurring once. This receptor was taken from a human donor in good health. The V gene is TRBV7-2, the J gene TRBJ2-5, with 8 bases matching TRBD2. Sequenced: blood. The CDR3 nucleotides are TGTGCCAGCAGCTTTACCAGCGGGGGACTTCAAGAGACCCAGTACTTC. It specifies CASSFTSGGLQETQYF.